A selection of T cell receptor beta chains follows, all from one sample in a study of human T cells and chemical hapten exposure. TCRdb itself ran the RACE reads through MiXCR, one entry per CDR3 protein. The profile covers fewer than 70,000 distinct CDR3 sequences, with around 7% appearing a single time and under 2% taken by the ten largest. This specimen consisted of whole blood, obtained in connection with sensitization to the hapten diphenylcyclopropenone (DPC). The source of these receptors is a woman aged 25 to 39 with alopecia areata. Some clones in this sample may be carry-over from other donors' samples. Each CDR3 is given with its conserved first and last residue. The D gene is left open where the match is weak. Expanded clones get a size class; other rows say once, few or many, or leave the size out.

D,V,size,J,CDR3,DNA
.,TRBV12-3/TRBV12-4,many,TRBJ1-6,CASSLGGGGRGPPLHF,TGTGCCAGCAGTTTAGGTGGAGGTGGGAGGGGACCACCCCTCCACTTT
.,TRBV2,many,TRBJ1-6,CASSVDARSPHF,TGTGCCAGCAGTGTGGACGCTCGGAGTCCCCACTTT
TRBD1,TRBV12-3/TRBV12-4,.,TRBJ1-2,CASSPLYRDRGGLDYGYTF,TGTGCCAGCAGTCCGCTTTACCGGGACAGGGGAGGGTTGGACTATGGCTACACCTTC
.,TRBV12-3/TRBV12-4,many,TRBJ1-2,CASSFGQSYGYTF,TGTGCCAGCAGTTTCGGACAGTCATATGGCTACACCTTC
.,TRBV27,many,TRBJ1-1,CASSLWGPNEAFF,TGTGCCAGCAGTTTGTGGGGGCCTAATGAAGCTTTCTTT
.,TRBV30,many,TRBJ2-7,CAWSGRGPSYEQYF,TGTGCCTGGAGTGGCAGGGGCCCGTCCTACGAGCAGTACTTC
.,TRBV15,.,TRBJ1-6,CVTSRDAGNSPLHF,TGTGTCACCAGCAGAGATGCAGGGAATTCACCCCTCCACTTT
TRBD1,TRBV18,.,TRBJ2-7,CASSPGGDRATNF,TGTGCCAGCTCACCAGGTGGGGACAGGGCTACGAACTTC
TRBD1,TRBV12-3/TRBV12-4,many,TRBJ2-5,CASRWTGLGAKETQYF,TGTGCCAGCAGATGGACAGGGTTGGGGGCCAAAGAGACCCAGTACTTC
.,TRBV12-5,many,TRBJ1-1,CASGPRSGPNTEAFF,TGTGCTAGTGGGCCTCGGTCCGGGCCGAACACTGAAGCTTTCTTT
.,TRBV20-1,few,TRBJ1-5,CSASFSNQPQHF,TGCAGTGCATCTTTTAGCAATCAGCCCCAGCATTTT
TRBD1,TRBV5-6,few,TRBJ1-2,CASSLVGRGHGYTF,TGTGCCAGCAGCTTGGTTGGCAGGGGGCACGGCTACACCTTC
.,TRBV7-2,many,TRBJ1-5,CASSLESVVANQPQHF,TGTGCCAGCAGCTTAGAGTCCGTTGTAGCGAATCAGCCCCAGCATTTT
.,TRBV2,many,TRBJ1-4,CASNRDGNEKLFF,TGTGCCAGTAACCGGGACGGAAATGAAAAACTGTTTTTT
.,TRBV10-2,few,TRBJ1-1,CASSERDPSVSEAFF,TGCGCCAGCAGTGAAAGAGACCCCTCTGTCTCTGAAGCTTTCTTT
TRBD1,TRBV2,many,TRBJ2-1,CASSRPGTGGVEQFF,TGTGCCAGCAGTCGCCCCGGGACAGGGGGCGTGGAGCAGTTCTTC
.,TRBV20-1,many,TRBJ2-5,CSASPEGWETQYF,TGCAGTGCTAGTCCGGAAGGGTGGGAGACCCAGTACTTC
.,TRBV10-3,many,TRBJ2-3,CAISLRSTDTQYF,TGTGCCATCAGTCTCCGGAGCACAGATACGCAGTATTTT
.,TRBV29-1,many,TRBJ2-1,CSVEKGDEQFF,TGCAGCGTTGAAAAGGGTGATGAGCAGTTCTTC
.,TRBV27,many,TRBJ2-3,CATRGSVSDTQYF,TGTGCCACCCGCGGTAGCGTCTCAGATACGCAGTATTTT